The sequence of this TCR beta chain was determined in a study of memory CD8 T cells in hepatitis C reinfection. Study overall: Two donors resolved primary infection, then developed chronic reinfection. Pre-reinfection samples were taken 55 to 20 weeks before detection.

The sample's time point: pre-reinfection, 55 to 20 weeks before reinfection detection. No in vitro expansion preceded TCR sequencing of the sorted cells. Total naive CD8 T cells were sorted as viable CD3+ CD8+ CD45RO- cells from a couple of donors. This clone turned up a few times. Here immunoSEQ multiplex PCR was the method, and the copy in TCRdb shows in-frame clones only, minus some. This repertoire shows about 50,000 clones, roughly 90% found once; its top ten account for 0.95% to 1.1%. Trimming shortened V by 4 bases and J by 1 base, and 13 bases separated the two germline ends. This CDR3 has 15 amino acids. The germline V gene encodes CDR1 MGHRA and CDR2 YSYEKL.

The specimen sequenced was naive CD8+ T cells sorted from blood. The V and J genes are TRBV4-1 and TRBJ1-1; maybe TRBD1 (6 bases). The receptor comes from a man aged 18 to 30 with hepatitis C virus infection. CDR3 sequence: CASSRGSQGNTEAFF. The CDR3 DNA sequence: TGCGCCAGCAGCCGAGGTTCACAGGGGAACACTGAAGCTTTCTTT.